What follows are 21 T cell receptor beta chains derived from one specimen sequenced in a study of blood T cell repertoires in COVID-19. Profiled with immunoSEQ multiplex PCR; TCRdb holds only in-frame clones, not every one. The data hold about 200,000 clones, with more than 65% observed a single time. The sample taken for sequencing was peripheral blood. These receptors all come from a human donor in a cohort sampled during active COVID-19.

A remark on this clone: No DNA is shown, since the ends of the CDR3 on it are uncertain; the CDR3 is the one TCRdb lists. This rearrangement joins TRBV18 to TRBJ1-2. From germline, CDR1 is KGHSH and CDR2 LQKENI. Termini included, the CDR3 measures 16 amino acids. The CDR3 sequence is CASSLYFGEEGYGYTF.

V gene TRBV7-9 combines with J gene TRBJ2-1, with 8 positions matching TRBD1. This CDR3 contains 11 residues. Trimming at V came to 5 bases and at J to 9 bases, leaving 0 bases not matched to a gene. Germline V gives CDR1 SEHNR, CDR2 FQNEAQ (reference sequence). CDR3 loop: CASSGQGEQFF. The CDR3 DNA reads TGTGCCAGCAGCGGACAGGGTGAGCAGTTCTTC.

The chain carries TRBV10-2 and TRBJ1-6, with D unclear. The CDR3 totals 15 residues. Trimming took 3 bases from V and 10 from J, leaving 16 bases between them. The germline V gene has CDR1 WSHSY and CDR2 SAAADI. The CDR3 spells CASSDPGSVLSPLHF. CDR3 nucleotide sequence: TGCGCCAGCAGTGATCCGGGATCAGTTCTATCACCCCTCCACTTT.

V usage is TRBV5-1 and J usage is TRBJ2-1, with 12 bases aligning to TRBD2. Looked up from germline, CDR1 is SGHRS and CDR2 is YFSETQ. Losses at the gene ends were 4 bases for V and 6 bases for J; bases not matched to a gene: 2. CDR3 length: 14 residues. The CDR3 DNA follows: TGCGCCAGCAGCCTAGCGGGAGGGGGCAATGAGCAGTTCTTC. This sequence encodes CASSLAGGGNEQFF.

The chain links TRBV4-1 to TRBJ2-2; 7 nucleotides match TRBD1. The germline V gene encodes CDR1 MGHRA and CDR2 YSYEKL. The trim removed 1 base at V and 4 bases at J, leaving 6 bases unmatched. The CDR3 is 16 residues long. Here the CDR3 reads CASSQGRGLGTGELFF. DNA of the CDR3: TGCGCCAGCAGCCAAGGAAGGGGGCTTGGCACCGGGGAGCTGTTTTTT.

This clone has at least ten counts. The rearrangement joins TRBV6-1 to TRBJ2-1; 13 positions match TRBD2. V lost 4 bases to trimming and J lost 5 bases; unmatched junction nucleotides: 5. Germline V CDR1 and CDR2: MNHNS, SASEGT. CDR3 length equals 16 residues. In nucleotides, the CDR3 is TGTGCCAGCAGTGCGCGACTAGCGGGAGGAGACAATGAGCAGTTCTTC. It yields the protein CASSARLAGGDNEQFF.

The chain employs TRBV18 and TRBJ2-7; TRBD1 matches at 7 bases. CDR1 is KGHSH and CDR2 is LQKENI in the germline V gene. CDR3 length: 16 residues. J gave up 2 bases and V 3 bases, and 10 bases lay outside the gene matches. CDR3 DNA sequence: TGTGCCAGCTCACCCCTAGGGGGCCCGGATACCTACGAGCAGTACTTC. This codes for CASSPLGGPDTYEQYF.

V and J are TRBV2 and TRBJ1-5; 8 bases map to TRBD1. This CDR3 comprises 15 residues. V shed 7 bases and J 6 bases; nucleotides not matched to a gene: 11. CDR1 SNHLY and CDR2 FYNNEI come from the germline V gene. CDR3 DNA: TGTGCCAGCACCCAAGGCAGGGGGCCCAGTCAGCCCCAGCATTTT. It is translated as CASTQGRGPSQPQHF.

The gene calls are TRBV18 and TRBJ1-1; the match to TRBD1 covers 7 bases. Per the germline V gene, CDR1 is KGHSH and CDR2 is LQKENI. The CDR3 contains 14 residues. With 1 base clipped from V and 6 bases from J, the junction kept 5 bases outside the gene matches. CDR3 region: CASSPQGAEAEAFF. The CDR3 DNA follows: TGTGCCAGCTCACCACAGGGGGCCGAGGCTGAAGCTTTCTTT.

CDR3 sequence: CASSWVTGQETQYF. The CDR3 DNA follows: TGTGCCAGCAGCTGGGTGACGGGGCAAGAGACCCAGTACTTC. The J gene is TRBJ2-5, the V gene TRBV5-6; D perhaps matches TRBD2 (5 bases). The length of the CDR3 is 14 residues. Trimming stripped 3 bases from V and 2 bases from J, with 11 bases between. Germline CDR1 SGHDT, CDR2 YYEEEE.

This clone has more than one count but fewer than ten. This chain connects TRBV10-1 to TRBJ2-7; 8 nucleotides line up with TRBD2. The germline CDR1 and CDR2 sequences are WNHNN and SYGVQD (reference sequence). V gave up 3 bases and J gave up 3 bases; unmatched junction bases: 7. The CDR3 contains 15 residues. The CDR3 DNA sequence: TGCGCCAGCAGTGAATCGGGAGGGAACGTCTACGAGCAGTACTTC. It encodes CASSESGGNVYEQYF.

The chain joins TRBV27 to TRBJ1-1; the match to TRBD1 covers 8 bases. J lost 1 base, V lost 5 bases, and 6 bases had no gene match. Germline V gene sequence: CDR1 MNHEY, CDR2 SMNVEV (reference sequence). CDR3 length equals 15 residues. The CDR3 sequence: CASSLSGTGNTEAFF. As DNA, the CDR3 is TGTGCCAGCAGTCTCTCCGGGACAGGGAACACTGAAGCTTTCTTT.

This rearrangement joins TRBV25-1 to TRBJ2-1, with 9 bases aligning to TRBD1. The CDR3 runs 17 residues. Germline assignment: CDR1 MGHDK and CDR2 SYGVNS. V gave up 3 bases and J gave up 5 bases; unmatched junction bases: 11. CDR3 sequence: CASSDRKQGAGDNEQFF. CDR3 in DNA: TGTGCCAGCAGTGACCGAAAACAGGGGGCCGGAGACAATGAGCAGTTCTTC. Based on the CDR3 plus reference TRBV25-1 and TRBJ2-1, the full variable domain is EADIYQTPRYLVIGTGKKITLECSQTMGHDKMYWYQQDPGMELHLIHYSYGVNSTEKGDLSSESTVSRIRTEHFPLTLESARPSHTSQYLCASSDRKQGAGDNEQFFGPGTRLTVL.

The rearrangement uses TRBV13 and TRBJ2-1, with 8 bases aligning to TRBD2. V gave up 0 bases and J gave up 1 base; unmatched junction bases: 11. Per the germline V gene, CDR1 is PRHDT and CDR2 is FYEKMQ (reference sequence). The CDR3 is 19 amino acids. The CDR3 DNA sequence: TGTGCCAGCAGCTTAGGGGGGACCGGGACTAGGGCTTCCTACAATGAGCAGTTCTTC. Translated: CASSLGGTGTRASYNEQFF.

The rearrangement links TRBV24-1 to TRBJ1-1, with no clear D. The CDR3 sequence is 15 residues long. Trimming took off 8 bases at V and 2 bases at J, with 17 bases between the two ends. Germline V CDR1 and CDR2: KGHDR, SFDVKD. The CDR3 DNA is TGTGCCACCAACGAGAGGGAGGGAACTAACACTGAAGCTTTCTTT. As protein: CATNEREGTNTEAFF.

The J gene is TRBJ2-3, the V gene TRBV5-4; D is perhaps TRBD1 (5 bases). Trimming took off 0 bases at V and 0 bases at J, with 14 bases between the two ends. This CDR3 has 17 amino acids. The germline gives CDR1 SGHNT, CDR2 YYREEE (reference sequence). This chain's CDR3 is CASSLARVGVSTDTQYF. The CDR3 nucleotides are TGTGCCAGCAGCTTGGCCAGGGTCGGCGTTAGCACAGATACGCAGTATTTT. The full variable domain, completed using reference TRBV5-4 and TRBJ2-3, is ETGVTQSPTHLIKTRGQQVTLRCSSQSGHNTVSWYQQALGQGPQFIFQYYREEENGRGNFPPRFSGLQFPNYSSELNVNALELDDSALYLCASSLARVGVSTDTQYFGPGTRLTVL.

The chain joins TRBV5-1 to TRBJ1-3; D is unclear. The CDR3 runs to 15 residues. The V end was cut by 4 bases, the J end by 0 bases, with 11 bases between. Germline V CDR1 and CDR2: SGHRS, YFSETQ. CDR3 amino acids: CASSLDGVSGNTIYF. The CDR3 DNA follows: TGCGCCAGCAGCCTCGACGGGGTCTCTGGAAACACCATATATTTT.

The chain employs TRBV6-4 and TRBJ1-6, with D tentatively TRBD1 (6 bases). The CDR3 contains 15 residues. V was clipped by 6 bases and J by 7 bases, with 16 bases between them. Looked up from germline, CDR1 is MRHNA and CDR2 is SNTAGT. The CDR3 loop reads CASRMNRDENSPLHF. In nucleotides, the CDR3 is TGTGCCAGCAGGATGAACAGGGATGAGAATTCACCCCTCCACTTT.

This clone was detected a few times. This chain joins TRBV5-1 and TRBJ2-3; possible D gene TRBD2, 6 bases. This CDR3 is 18 amino acids long. V lost 0 bases and J lost 2, with 19 bases in between. CDR1 is SGHRS, CDR2 YFSETQ, per germline. The CDR3 here is CASSLVPGEEGPTDTQYF. The CDR3 coding sequence is TGCGCCAGCAGCTTGGTCCCCGGAGAGGAGGGTCCCACAGATACGCAGTATTTT.

Concerning this clone itself: Different DNA sequences within this sample yield the same CDR3. The chain couples TRBV19 to TRBJ2-2; D perhaps matches TRBD1 (6 bases). V lost 3 bases, J lost 4 bases, and 12 bases lay in between. The CDR3 is 15 amino acids. Germline CDR1 reads LNHDA; CDR2 reads SQIVND (reference sequence). The CDR3 DNA is TGTGCCAGTAGTATTAGGGGGTGGGGCACCGGGGAGCTGTTTTTT. Its protein product is CASSIRGWGTGELFF. The variable domain in full, completed from reference TRBV19 and TRBJ2-2, reads DGGITQSPKYLFRKEGQNVTLSCEQNLNHDAMYWYRQDPGQGLRLIYYSQIVNDFQKGDIAEGYSVSREKKESFPLTVTSAQKNPTAFYLCASSIRGWGTGELFFGEGSRLTVL.

J is TRBJ2-5 and V is TRBV2; 8 bases are shared with TRBD1. Germline assignment: CDR1 SNHLY and CDR2 FYNNEI. CDR3 size: 12 residues. Unmatched junction bases numbered 0, after V lost 4 bases and J lost 5 bases. DNA of the CDR3: TGTGCCAGCAGTGGACAGGGGGAGACCCAGTACTTC. It translates to CASSGQGETQYF.